The 9 T cell receptor beta chains below come from one sample, sequenced in a study of OX40 agonist ivuxolimab in advanced cancers. Libraries were prepared by immunoSEQ multiplex PCR; TCRdb keeps only in-frame clonotypes and omits some of them. The repertoire holds tens of thousands of clones, with approximately 86% as singletons. The sequences come from CD4+ or CD8+ T cells sorted from blood, collected in a trial of the OX40 agonist ivuxolimab. The receptors come from an adult with an advanced solid tumor such as melanoma, head and neck, liver or kidney cancer.

The chain is built from TRBV18 and TRBJ1-2, with D possibly TRBD1 on 5 matching bases. The CDR3 totals 13 residues. V dropped 2 bases and J dropped 10 bases, with 14 bases sitting between them. Germline V lookup: CDR1 KGHSH, CDR2 LQKENI. The CDR3 nucleotides are TGTGCCAGCTCACCATCGGACACCAGGAACTACACCTTC. Translating it yields CASSPSDTRNYTF.

The rearrangement links TRBV18 to TRBJ2-2, with TRBD2 identical over 11 bases. Germline values: CDR1 KGHSH, CDR2 LQKENI. J was trimmed by 4 bases and V by 6 bases; bases with no gene match: 28. The CDR3 spans 23 residues. In nucleotides, the CDR3 is TGTGCCAGCTCCGGCGGGGGGGTGGGGACTAGCGGAACGCCGAGGAAGGCCACCGGGGAGCTGTTTTTT. Protein product: CASSGGGVGTSGTPRKATGELFF.

The V call is TRBV7-8, the J call TRBJ2-7; TRBD2 matches 8 bases. Trimming cost V 2 bases and J 4 bases; bases outside gene matches: 7. Germline V CDR1 and CDR2: SGHVS, FQNEAQ. The CDR3 consists of 15 residues. This chain's CDR3 is CASSLSGGAPYEQYF. The CDR3 nucleotides read TGTGCCAGCAGCTTATCCGGGGGGGCCCCGTACGAGCAGTACTTC. The full variable domain, completed using reference TRBV7-8 and TRBJ2-7, is GAGVSQSPRYKVAKRGQDVALRCDPISGHVSLFWYQQALGQGPEFLTYFQNEAQLDKSGLPSDRFFAERPEGSVSTLKIQRTQQEDSAVYLCASSLSGGAPYEQYFGPGTRLTVT.

The J gene is TRBJ2-1, the V gene TRBV6-1, with 10 bases matching TRBD2. The ends lost 2 bases at V and 3 bases at J; junction bases unmatched: 7. Germline assignment: CDR1 MNHNS and CDR2 SASEGT. The CDR3 covers 17 residues. This chain's CDR3 is CASSETLSGGGYNEQFF. CDR3 nucleotides: TGTGCCAGCAGTGAAACTTTAAGCGGGGGGGGCTACAATGAGCAGTTCTTC.

The chain recombines TRBV28 with TRBJ1-2, with D possibly being TRBD1 (5 bases). CDR3 size: 13 residues. CDR1 MDHEN and CDR2 SYDVKM come from the germline V gene. The V gene lost 6 bases and the J gene lost 4 bases, with 12 bases spanning the gap. The chain's CDR3 is CASRKTASYGYTF. CDR3 bases: TGTGCCAGCAGGAAGACAGCGTCCTATGGCTACACCTTC.

The chain joins TRBV6-4 to TRBJ2-1; TRBD2 matches 10 bases. The CDR3 runs 18 residues. Germline CDR1 MRHNA, CDR2 SNTAGT. V was pared by 1 base and J by 4 bases, with 10 bases of the junction left unmatched. The CDR3 sequence: CASSDFRVSGRGYNEQFF. The CDR3 nucleotides are TGTGCCAGCAGTGACTTCCGGGTAAGCGGGAGGGGGTACAATGAGCAGTTCTTC.

This rearrangement joins TRBV7-2 to TRBJ2-1; 12 bases line up with TRBD2. CDR1 is SGHTA and CDR2 is FQGNSA in the germline V gene. This CDR3 has 15 amino acids. V trimming: 5 bases; J trimming: 7 bases; junction bases outside the gene matches: 6. The CDR3 DNA is TGTGCCAGCAGCCGCCGGACTAGCGGGGTTAATGAGCAGTTCTTC. Encoded protein: CASSRRTSGVNEQFF.

The V and J genes are TRBV5-4 and TRBJ1-6, with 7 bases lining up with TRBD1. The V gene end was trimmed by 4 bases and the J gene end by 7 bases; junction bases not matched to a gene: 8. CDR1 is SGHNT, CDR2 YYREEE, per germline (reference sequence). The CDR3 is made up of 15 amino acids. The CDR3 is CASSTWTGGNSPLHF. DNA of the CDR3: TGTGCCAGCAGCACTTGGACAGGAGGGAATTCACCCCTCCACTTT.

This clone came up a few times. The gene calls are TRBV14 and TRBJ1-2; D gene unclear. The V end was cut by 0 bases, the J end by 4 bases, with 6 bases between. Germline V CDR1 and CDR2: SGHDN, FVKESK. The CDR3 totals 13 residues. Written as DNA, the CDR3 is TGTGCCAGCAGCCAAGATATCACCTATGGCTACACCTTC. Translating it yields CASSQDITYGYTF.